This TCR beta chain was obtained from a study of CD8 T cells in ankylosing spondylitis. Study-wide results and caveats: Characteristic, it appeared, of ankylosing spondylitis blood was a TCR beta motif of about eight highly homologous variants. Matched ankylosing spondylitis synovial fluid reportedly showed significant enrichment of disease-linked clones.

TCRdb independently ran MiXCR on the 5' RACE reads; one entry per CDR3 protein. The table has 300,000 to 400,000 distinct CDR3 sequences, 20% seen once. This clonotype was picked up a small number of times. Its target is not known. Germline V gives CDR1 MGHRA, CDR2 YSYEKL. The V and J ends lost 1 base and 0 bases respectively, with 10 bases between them. The CDR3 contains 16 residues. The rearrangement joins TRBV4-1 to TRBJ1-5, with D unclear. The clonotype originates from a male donor with ankylosing spondylitis or in good health (not recorded which). Sequencing was performed on blood, either unsorted or a sorted T cell fraction (not recorded which). CDR3 coding DNA: TGCGCCAGCAGCCAAGTCTGGCTAGATAGCAATCAGCCCCAGCATTTT. Translation gives CASSQVWLDSNQPQHF.